The subject of this entry is one T cell receptor (beta chain). Its target is unknown. A second PCR, run for roughly 7 to 12 cycles, used a sample-barcoded 5' primer plus a J-beta primer mix. TCRdb passed the 5' RACE reads through MiXCR, listing each CDR3 protein once. This table has 1.8 million or so distinct CDR3 sequences, about two fifths appearing once. This record comes from a study of blood T cells in healthy people across ages. The CDR3 has 15 amino acids. Germline-derived CDR1 and CDR2 are SGHTA and FQGNSA. J was trimmed by 2 bases and V by 4 bases; bases with no gene match: 8. Points from the study as a whole: Per million T cells, TCR beta diversity dropped roughly linearly as age increased. It was not possible, with unsorted PBMCs, to conclusively compare naive and antigen-experienced cells.

The chain employs TRBV7-2 and TRBJ2-7; 7 bases match TRBD1. The sequencing input was blood. The receptor comes from a human donor in good health. CDR3 coding DNA: TGTGCCAGCAGCTACGGGACAGAGAACCCCTACGAGCAGTACTTC. Amino acids: CASSYGTENPYEQYF.